This is a list of T cell receptor beta chains from one sample in a study of blood T cell repertoires in COVID-19. TCRdb's copy holds only in-frame clones and misses some; the assay was immunoSEQ multiplex PCR. The table has under 200,000 clones, more than 80% seen once; the top ten hold about 8.8%. Sample: PBMCs or T cells enriched from blood (not recorded which). The receptors stem from a woman under 30 who had recovered from COVID-19. CDR3s include the opening cysteine and the closing phenylalanine or tryptophan. A D gene is named only where the DNA matches it firmly.

j_call v_call d_call cdr3_nt cdr3_aa
TRBJ1-3 TRBV19 TRBD1 TGTGCCAGTATGATAACAGGGGGCTTGCGTGGAAACACCATATATTTT CASMITGGLRGNTIYF
TRBJ2-5 TRBV10-3 TRBD1 TGTGCCACCACCCCCCGGACAGGGAACAGGGAGACCCAGTACTTC CATTPRTGNRETQYF
TRBJ1-1 TRBV11-2 - TGTGCCAGCAGCTTTGAGGGCACTGAAGCTTTCTTT CASSFEGTEAFF
TRBJ1-5 TRBV7-8 - TGTGCCAGCAGCTTAGGGGCGAACAATCAGCCCCAGCATTTT CASSLGANNQPQHF
TRBJ2-5 TRBV4-1 - TGCGCCAGCAGCCAAAGGGGAGAGACCCAGTACTTC CASSQRGETQYF
TRBJ2-7 TRBV6-6 - TGTGCCAGCAGTCTCGCTAGGAATAGCGGTTACCTCTACGAGCAGTACTTC CASSLARNSGYLYEQYF
TRBJ1-6 TRBV6-1 TRBD1 TGTGCCAGCAGTGATCTGGACAGGCCCCAGGCAGGATTTTCACCCCTCCACTTT CASSDLDRPQAGFSPLHF
TRBJ1-1 TRBV28 TRBD1 TGTGCCAGCAGTGCAGGGGGCGCGGGTAACACTGAAGCTTTCTTT CASSAGGAGNTEAFF
TRBJ1-2 TRBV5-5 TRBD1 TGTGCCAGCAGTTCCGGGACAGTTACTTATGGCTACACCTTC CASSSGTVTYGYTF
TRBJ2-1 TRBV19 - TGTGCCAGTACCTATAGCCGGGGAGGCAATGAGCAGTTCTTC CASTYSRGGNEQFF
TRBJ1-4 TRBV30 TRBD1 TGTGCCCAAAGTACCGGGACAGGGGTAGGGGAAAAACTGTTTTTT CAQSTGTGVGEKLFF
TRBJ1-2 TRBV28 - TGTGCCAGCAGTTTACCACAGGGTTCACGTAATGGCTACACCTTC CASSLPQGSRNGYTF
TRBJ2-1 TRBV29-1 - TGCAGCGTTGATTCTATTGCTGCCGACAATGAGCAGTTCTTC CSVDSIAADNEQFF
TRBJ2-7 TRBV28 TRBD2 TGTGCCAGCAGACCTTCGGGGGGTGAGCAGTACTTC CASRPSGGEQYF
TRBJ2-7 TRBV30 TRBD1 TGTGCCTGGAGTTCTAACGGGCAGGGGGCCTACGAGCAGTACTTC CAWSSNGQGAYEQYF